Each of the 6 T cell receptor beta chains below was sequenced from the same sample in a study of blood T cells in healthy people across ages. It was with a sample-barcoded 5' primer and a J-beta primer mix that a second PCR of about 7 to 12 cycles was run. TCRdb itself ran the 5' RACE reads through MiXCR, one entry per CDR3 protein. The sample includes about 640,000 distinct CDR3 sequences, roughly 50% seen only once; the top ten take over 35%. Sequencing was done on a sample of blood. Source of these receptors: a man aged 55-75 years in good health.

This clonotype was picked up many times. The chain uses TRBV3-1 and TRBJ2-5, with a weak D call TRBD2 (6 bases). Trimming removed 3 bases at V and 1 base at J, with 9 bases between. The germline gives CDR1 LGHDT, CDR2 YNNKEL (reference sequence). The CDR3 runs to 14 residues. The chain's CDR3 is CASSQGGGQETQYF. The CDR3 DNA is TGTGCCAGCAGCCAGGGGGGAGGCCAAGAGACCCAGTACTTC.

V and J are TRBV25-1 and TRBJ1-1; 7 bases align to TRBD1. V lost 8 bases to trimming and J lost 3 bases; unmatched junction nucleotides: 9. Per germline, CDR1 MGHDK and CDR2 SYGVNS. The CDR3 extends over 14 amino acids. The CDR3 reads CASRQTGLDTEAFF. The DNA for the CDR3 is TGTGCCAGCCGCCAGACAGGGCTCGACACTGAAGCTTTCTTT.

This chain joins TRBV6-1 and TRBJ1-6; weak D call: TRBD1 (6 bases). Trimming left V 7 bases short and J 5 bases short, with 18 bases between. CDR3 length: 16 residues. Germline V CDR1 and CDR2: MNHNS, SASEGT. CDR3 coding DNA: TGTGCCAGCACTTTGGCGGGACACATCAATAATTCACCCCTCCACTTT. This sequence encodes CASTLAGHINNSPLHF.

This chain connects TRBV12-3 or TRBV12-4 to TRBJ2-7; D is unresolved. V was trimmed by 1 base and J by 2 bases, leaving 6 bases between them. This CDR3 spans 13 amino acids. CDR3 bases: TGTGCCAGCAGTTTAGAACAGACCTACGAGCAGTACTTC. It translates to CASSLEQTYEQYF.

This chain joins TRBV5-1 and TRBJ2-1, with 7 nucleotides matching TRBD2. V shed 3 bases and J 3 bases; nucleotides not matched to a gene: 9. Germline assignment: CDR1 SGHRS and CDR2 YFSETQ. CDR3 length equals 16 residues. Here the CDR3 reads CASSSTGGSLYNEQFF. For the CDR3, the DNA is TGCGCCAGCAGCTCGACGGGGGGTTCCCTCTACAATGAGCAGTTCTTC.

This clonotype has a handful of counts. This chain links TRBV6-2 or TRBV6-3 with TRBJ2-7; either TRBD1 or TRBD2 may fit D (5 bases each). Trimming cost V 6 bases and J 3 bases, with 18 bases left between them. Germline V lookup: CDR1 MNHEY, CDR2 SVGEGT. This CDR3 is built from 15 residues. The CDR3 region has the DNA TGTGCCAGCAGCTACCCTAGGGACGGCATCTACGAGCAGTACTTC. Its protein product is CASSYPRDGIYEQYF.